This T cell receptor beta chain emerged from a study of cytomegalovirus exposure and HLA in healthy donors. 13 Jbeta primers and 60 Vbeta primers were used for the PCR. In the original processing: As a later analysis found, there were 82 million or so unique TCR beta chains, of which roughly 11 million were shared. Some clones are missing from TCRdb's copy, which holds only in-frame ones; the method was immunoSEQ multiplex PCR. V and J calls plus clone size are reproduced from that table; the DNA served to infer D and trimming. The sample holds some 150,000 clones, roughly four fifths seen once. Study-wide points: The likely explanation for a cluster of highly shared sequence variants was sequencing artifact.

Comment on this clone: Its antigen is not known.

The length of the CDR3 is 16 residues. The germline gives CDR1 SGHDT, CDR2 YYEEEE. V gave up 3 bases and J gave up 0 bases; unmatched junction bases: 4. The source material was PBMCs. The chain couples TRBV5-6 to TRBJ1-5, with 9 positions matching TRBD1. This clonotype was sampled from a man aged 35 to 55 in good health and CMV-seropositive. CDR3 DNA: TGTGCCAGCAGCTCCAGACAGGGGGTTAGCAATCAGCCCCAGCATTTT. Translated, it gives CASSSRQGVSNQPQHF.